Below, 22 T cell receptor beta chains from the same sample are listed, as sequenced in a study of cytotoxic CD8 clonotypes in ibrutinib-treated CLL. Here immunoSEQ multiplex PCR was the method, and the copy in TCRdb shows in-frame clones only, minus some. Among 150,000 or so clones listed, 70% to 90% were seen once. The source was PBMCs, collected after 24 months of ibrutinib treatment. All receptors come from a human donor with chronic lymphocytic leukemia.

The chain recombines TRBV4-1 with TRBJ1-4; D gene unclear. The CDR3 totals 15 residues. Germline V gene lookup returns CDR1 MGHRA and CDR2 YSYEKL. Trimming shortened V by 1 base and J by 7 bases, and 13 bases separated the two germline ends. CDR3 bases: TGCGCCAGCAGCCAAGGGAACGGCGGCGGTGAAAAACTGTTTTTT. Protein product: CASSQGNGGGEKLFF.

V is TRBV7-2 and J is TRBJ2-4, with a weak D call TRBD1 (6 bases). Per the germline V gene, CDR1 is SGHTA and CDR2 is FQGNSA. V shed 5 bases and J shed 5 bases, with 13 bases lying between them. This CDR3 has 14 residues. The CDR3 bases are TGTGCCAGCAGCCCAAACAGGGACCAAAACATTCAGTACTTC. The encoded protein is CASSPNRDQNIQYF. Filled out from reference TRBV7-2 and TRBJ2-4, the complete variable domain reads GAGVSQSPSNKVTEKGKDVELRCDPISGHTALYWYRQSLGQGLEFLIYFQGNSAPDKSGLPSDRFSAERTGGSVSTLTIQRTQQEDSAVYLCASSPNRDQNIQYFGAGTRLSVL.

The chain is built from TRBV19 and TRBJ2-3; TRBD2 agrees at 9 bases. Germline V lookup: CDR1 LNHDA, CDR2 SQIVND (reference sequence). The length of the CDR3 is 14 residues. Losses at the gene ends were 4 bases for V and 4 bases for J; bases not matched to a gene: 3. This chain's CDR3 is CASSNAGGADTQYF. The CDR3 DNA reads as TGTGCCAGTAGTAACGCGGGAGGGGCAGATACGCAGTATTTT.

The rearrangement uses TRBV27 and TRBJ2-2, with 7 bases matching TRBD1. CDR1 MNHEY and CDR2 SMNVEV come from the germline V gene (reference sequence). J lost 6 bases, V lost 5 bases, and 15 bases had no gene match. The CDR3 runs to 17 residues. CDR3 protein: CASSATLQGWGPGELFF. The CDR3 DNA sequence: TGTGCCAGCAGTGCGACCTTACAGGGGTGGGGGCCCGGGGAGCTGTTTTTT.

The V and J genes are TRBV6-1 and TRBJ2-3, with 12 bases matching TRBD2. The J segment lost 4 bases and the V segment lost 6 bases, leaving 5 bases of the junction unmatched. The CDR3 has 15 amino acids. The germline V gene encodes CDR1 MNHNS and CDR2 SASEGT. The CDR3, as DNA: TGTGCCAGCAGCGGACTAGCGGGAACCTCAGATACGCAGTATTTT. It yields the protein CASSGLAGTSDTQYF.

This chain uses TRBV7-2 with TRBJ2-3, with TRBD2 identical over 10 bases. In germline, CDR1 is SGHTA, CDR2 FQGNSA. J was trimmed by 5 bases and V by 5 bases; bases with no gene match: 4. The CDR3 consists of 14 residues. The CDR3 region has the DNA TGTGCCAGCAGCCCGGGACTAGCGATAGATACGCAGTATTTT. Its protein product is CASSPGLAIDTQYF.

This clone is a singleton in its sample. The rearrangement links TRBV9 to TRBJ2-3; 8 nucleotides match TRBD2. This CDR3 is built from 15 residues. The germline V gene has CDR1 SGDLS and CDR2 YYNGEE. The J segment lost 3 bases and the V segment lost 3 bases, leaving 6 bases of the junction unmatched. The CDR3 DNA sequence: TGTGCCAGCAGCGCGCGGGAGGCGGGGACAGATACGCAGTATTTT. This sequence encodes CASSAREAGTDTQYF.

The chain joins TRBV27 to TRBJ2-2; the D is unclear. Germline V lookup: CDR1 MNHEY, CDR2 SMNVEV (reference sequence). The CDR3 loop spans 14 amino acids. Trimming took off 5 bases at V and 0 bases at J, with 7 bases between the two ends. The CDR3 reads CASSGYPNTGELFF. CDR3 DNA sequence: TGTGCCAGCAGTGGCTATCCGAACACCGGGGAGCTGTTTTTT.

The chain is built from TRBV28 and TRBJ1-5, with D maybe TRBD1 (6 bases). The germline CDR1 and CDR2 sequences are MDHEN and SYDVKM. The germline V and J ends were trimmed by 4 bases and 3 bases, with 13 bases remaining between them. The CDR3 has 15 residues. CDR3: CASSSSDRNNQPQHF. The CDR3 DNA reads TGTGCCAGCAGTTCGTCGGACAGAAACAATCAGCCCCAGCATTTT.

The chain is built from TRBV5-1 and TRBJ2-5; no clear D gene. V was shortened by 6 bases and J by 1 base, with 16 bases between the two germline ends. Looked up from germline, CDR1 is SGHRS and CDR2 is YFSETQ. The CDR3 extends over 15 amino acids. CDR3 DNA: TGCGCCAGCACCCGCCCCACCGGGCGCCAAGAGACCCAGTACTTC. Its translation: CASTRPTGRQETQYF.

CDR3 sequence (DNA): TGTGCCAGCAGCCCGGGCGGGGCGGGTTGGAGCTCCTACGAGCAGTACTTC. The encoded protein is CASSPGGAGWSSYEQYF. The gene calls are TRBV7-2 and TRBJ2-7; D is perhaps TRBD2 (6 bases). The CDR3 covers 17 residues. Per the germline V gene, CDR1 is SGHTA and CDR2 is FQGNSA. The ends were cut back, 5 bases at V and 0 bases at J, with 20 bases in the middle.

This chain joins TRBV5-1 and TRBJ2-3; D not resolved. V lost 0 bases, J lost 4 bases, and 3 bases lay in between. Germline V gives CDR1 SGHRS, CDR2 YFSETQ. This CDR3 has 12 amino acids. DNA for the CDR3: TGCGCCAGCAGCTTGGCGCCAGATACGCAGTATTTT. Protein sequence: CASSLAPDTQYF.

V usage is TRBV11-1 and J usage is TRBJ1-5; no firm D call. V was cut by 6 bases and J by 4 bases, with 7 bases left in between. CDR1 is SGHAT and CDR2 is FQDESV in the germline V gene (reference sequence). The length of the CDR3 is 12 residues. The CDR3 DNA reads as TGTGCCAGCAGTTTACTAAATCAGCCCCAGCATTTT. Its translation is CASSLLNQPQHF.

This chain links TRBV6-6 with TRBJ1-3; D uncertain. V was clipped by 6 bases and J by 0 bases, with 3 bases between them. Germline loops: CDR1 MNHNY, CDR2 SVGAGI (reference sequence). The CDR3 has 12 amino acids. CDR3 DNA: TGTGCCAGCAGCCACTCTGGAAACACCATATATTTT. The encoded protein is CASSHSGNTIYF.

The chain has TRBV6-1 and TRBJ2-3; unclear D gene. Trimming pared 4 bases from V and 8 bases from J, leaving 1 base between. The CDR3 is made up of 9 amino acids. Germline CDR1 MNHNS, CDR2 SASEGT. The CDR3 coding sequence is TGTGCCAGCAGTGTTACGCAGTATTTT. Its translation is CASSVTQYF.

The rearrangement links TRBV5-6 to TRBJ2-7; 10 bases match TRBD1. Losses at the gene ends were 2 bases for V and 0 bases for J; bases not matched to a gene: 5. This CDR3 comprises 16 residues. CDR1 and CDR2 from the germline V gene are SGHDT and YYEEEE. CDR3 in amino acids: CASSLRTGGVSYEQYF. The CDR3 DNA reads as TGTGCCAGCAGCTTAAGGACAGGGGGGGTCTCCTACGAGCAGTACTTC.

The sample holds a few counts of this clone. J is TRBJ1-5 and V is TRBV5-6; weak D call: TRBD1 (6 bases). V was cut by 5 bases and J by 2 bases, with 11 bases left in between. The CDR3 totals 14 residues. From germline, CDR1 is SGHDT and CDR2 YYEEEE. This chain's CDR3 is CASRDSGGNQPQHF. The CDR3, as DNA: TGTGCCAGCAGGGACTCAGGGGGCAATCAGCCCCAGCATTTT. Together with reference TRBV5-6 and TRBJ1-5, the CDR3 gives the full variable domain: DAGVTQSPTHLIKTRGQQVTLRCSPKSGHDTVSWYQQALGQGPQFIFQYYEEEERQRGNFPDRFSGHQFPNYSSELNVNALLLGDSALYLCASRDSGGNQPQHFGDGTRLSIL.

This chain uses TRBV15 with TRBJ2-7; 7 nucleotides align to TRBD1. Trimming removed 9 bases from V and 3 bases from J; junction bases left unmatched: 8. Germline CDR1 reads LNHNV; CDR2 reads YYDKDF (reference sequence). This CDR3 is built from 13 residues. The CDR3 spells CATSRDRDYEQYF. Written as DNA, the CDR3 is TGTGCCACGAGCCGGGACAGAGACTACGAGCAGTACTTC.

V is TRBV28 and J is TRBJ2-3; TRBD1 or TRBD2 may be the D gene (6 bases each). V shed 6 bases and J shed 2 bases, with 18 bases lying between them. The germline V gene encodes CDR1 MDHEN and CDR2 SYDVKM. The CDR3 is 16 residues long. The CDR3 region is CASRTERGVFTDTQYF. In DNA, the CDR3 is TGTGCCAGCAGGACCGAAAGGGGGGTGTTCACAGATACGCAGTATTTT.

The chain combines TRBV6-5 with TRBJ1-3; maybe TRBD1 (5 bases). Trimming cost V 10 bases and J 4 bases, with 20 bases left between them. This CDR3 spans 15 amino acids. Germline CDR1 reads MNHEY; CDR2 reads SVGAGI. CDR3 region: CATGELTAGGNTIYF. CDR3 in DNA: TGTGCCACCGGAGAGCTGACAGCGGGGGGAAACACCATATATTTT.

V usage is TRBV5-4 and J usage is TRBJ1-1; D may be TRBD1 (6 bases). The CDR3 consists of 14 residues. Germline CDR1 is SGHNT and CDR2 is YYREEE (reference sequence). The V gene lost 4 bases and the J gene lost 1 base, with 11 bases spanning the gap. CDR3 in amino acids: CASSGRDKNTEAFF. DNA for the CDR3: TGTGCCAGCAGCGGCCGGGACAAGAACACTGAAGCTTTCTTT.

The chain combines TRBV28 with TRBJ1-4, with D tentatively TRBD1 (5 bases). This CDR3 spans 15 amino acids. In germline, CDR1 is MDHEN, CDR2 SYDVKM. Trimming removed 6 bases from V and 5 bases from J, with 16 bases in between. DNA for the CDR3: TGTGCCAGCAGCCACTCCGGGACGTCAAATGAAAAACTGTTTTTT. Translated: CASSHSGTSNEKLFF.